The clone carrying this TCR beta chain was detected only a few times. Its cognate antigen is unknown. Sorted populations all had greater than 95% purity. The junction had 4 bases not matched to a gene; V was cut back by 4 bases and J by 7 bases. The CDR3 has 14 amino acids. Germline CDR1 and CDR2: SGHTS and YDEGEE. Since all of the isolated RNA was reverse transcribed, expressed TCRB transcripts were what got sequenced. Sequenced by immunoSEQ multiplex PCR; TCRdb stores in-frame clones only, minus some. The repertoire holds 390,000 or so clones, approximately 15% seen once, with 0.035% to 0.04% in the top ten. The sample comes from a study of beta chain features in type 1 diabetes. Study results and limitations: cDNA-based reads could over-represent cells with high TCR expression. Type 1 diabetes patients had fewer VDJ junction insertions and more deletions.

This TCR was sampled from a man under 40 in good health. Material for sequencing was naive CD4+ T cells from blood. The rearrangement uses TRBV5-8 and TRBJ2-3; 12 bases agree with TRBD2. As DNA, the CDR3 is TGTGCCAGCAGCCCGGGACTAGCGGGCCATACGCAGTATTTT. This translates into CASSPGLAGHTQYF.